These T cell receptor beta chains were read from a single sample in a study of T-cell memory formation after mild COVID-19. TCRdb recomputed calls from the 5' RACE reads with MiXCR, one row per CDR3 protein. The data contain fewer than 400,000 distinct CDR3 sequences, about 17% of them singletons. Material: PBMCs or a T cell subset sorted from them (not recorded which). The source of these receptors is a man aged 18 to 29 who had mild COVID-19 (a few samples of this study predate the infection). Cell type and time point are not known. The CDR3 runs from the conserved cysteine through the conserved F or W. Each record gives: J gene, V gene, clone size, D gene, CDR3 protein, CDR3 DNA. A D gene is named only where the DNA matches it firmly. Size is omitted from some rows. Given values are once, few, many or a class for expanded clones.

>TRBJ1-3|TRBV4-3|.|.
CASSLAAGDGNTIYF
TGCGCCAGCAGCCTCGCTGCGGGGGACGGAAACACCATATATTTT
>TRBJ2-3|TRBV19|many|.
CASLLTDTQYF
TGTGCCAGTCTGCTCACAGATACGCAGTATTTT
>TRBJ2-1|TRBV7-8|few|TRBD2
CASSLTSGLRGEQFF
TGTGCCAGCAGCTTGACTAGCGGTCTCCGGGGTGAGCAGTTCTTC
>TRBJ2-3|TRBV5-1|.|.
CASTLGDSMADTQYF
TGCGCCAGCACCTTAGGGGACTCGATGGCAGATACGCAGTATTTT
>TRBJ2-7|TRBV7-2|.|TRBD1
CASKGQGLSYGQYF
TGTGCCAGCAAAGGACAGGGGCTTTCCTACGGGCAGTACTTC
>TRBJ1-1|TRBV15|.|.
CATSRDGTPNTEAFF
TGTGCCACCAGCAGAGACGGGACACCTAACACTGAAGCTTTCTTT
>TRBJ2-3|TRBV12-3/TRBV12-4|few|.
CASRGTGRGADTQYF
TGTGCCAGCAGGGGGACCGGCCGGGGTGCAGATACGCAGTATTTT
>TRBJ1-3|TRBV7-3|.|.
CARGGAGQATRNTIYF
TGTGCCAGGGGGGGAGCGGGACAAGCAACGAGAAACACCATATATTTT
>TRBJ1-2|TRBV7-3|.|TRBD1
CASSLTGRDGYTF
TGTGCCAGCAGCTTGACAGGGAGAGACGGCTACACCTTC
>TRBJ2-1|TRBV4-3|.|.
CASSQDWSHFNEQFF
TGCGCCAGCAGCCAAGACTGGTCGCACTTCAATGAGCAGTTCTTC
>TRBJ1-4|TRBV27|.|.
CASSLTWGNEKLFF
TGTGCCAGCAGTTTAACTTGGGGGAATGAAAAACTGTTTTTT
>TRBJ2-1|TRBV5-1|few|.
CASSSGTSGGQFF
TGCGCCAGCAGCTCCGGGACTTCTGGGGGGCAGTTCTTC
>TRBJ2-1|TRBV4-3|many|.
CASSQISPLAVHEQFF
TGCGCCAGCAGCCAAATTAGCCCCCTAGCCGTGCATGAGCAGTTCTTC
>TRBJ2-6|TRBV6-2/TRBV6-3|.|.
CASSDTRGSGANVLTF
TGTGCCAGCAGTGATACGCGGGGATCTGGGGCCAACGTCCTGACTTTC
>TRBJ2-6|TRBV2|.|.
CASSEARSGANVLTF
TGTGCCAGCAGTGAAGCTCGCTCTGGGGCCAACGTCCTGACTTTC
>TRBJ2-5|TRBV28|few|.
CASPVSQYF
TGTGCCAGCCCCGTCTCCCAGTACTTC
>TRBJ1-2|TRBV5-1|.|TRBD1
CASSFETGLGYTF
TGCGCCAGCAGCTTCGAGACAGGGTTAGGCTACACCTTC
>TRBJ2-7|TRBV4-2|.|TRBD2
CASSQALLAGPYEQYF
TGTGCCAGCAGCCAAGCCCTTTTAGCGGGGCCCTACGAGCAGTACTTC
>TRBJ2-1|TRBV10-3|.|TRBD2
CASTTSGEYNEQFF
TGTGCCAGCACGACTAGCGGAGAGTACAATGAGCAGTTCTTC
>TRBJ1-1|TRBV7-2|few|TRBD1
CASSDNRGGTEAFF
TGTGCCAGCAGCGATAACAGGGGAGGGACTGAAGCTTTCTTT
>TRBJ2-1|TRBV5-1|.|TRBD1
CASSVRLGQGYNEQFF
TGCGCCAGCAGCGTACGTTTGGGACAGGGTTACAATGAGCAGTTCTTC
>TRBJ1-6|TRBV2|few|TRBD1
CASRGTGGLSYNSPLHF
TGTGCCAGCAGAGGTACAGGGGGCTTGTCCTATAATTCACCCCTCCACTTT
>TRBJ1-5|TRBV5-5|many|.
CASSLSMAGGNQPQHF
TGTGCCAGCAGCTTGAGTATGGCAGGGGGCAATCAGCCCCAGCATTTT
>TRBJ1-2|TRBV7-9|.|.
CASSLESMNYGYTF
TGTGCCAGCAGCTTAGAATCCATGAACTATGGCTACACCTTC
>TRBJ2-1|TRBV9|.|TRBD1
CASSETGAYNEQFF
TGTGCCAGCAGTGAGACAGGGGCCTACAATGAGCAGTTCTTC
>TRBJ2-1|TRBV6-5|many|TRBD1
CASSYRTGANEQFF
TGTGCCAGCAGTTACCGGACAGGGGCGAATGAGCAGTTCTTC
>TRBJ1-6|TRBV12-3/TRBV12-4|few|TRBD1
CASKRQGGGIRSPLHF
TGTGCCAGCAAAAGACAGGGGGGAGGGATCCGTTCACCCCTCCACTTT
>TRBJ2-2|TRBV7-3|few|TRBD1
CASSLLGGADTGELFF
TGTGCCAGCAGCTTATTAGGGGGCGCCGACACCGGGGAGCTGTTTTTT
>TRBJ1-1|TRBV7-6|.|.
CASTSGGRNFEAFF
TGTGCCAGCACCAGTGGAGGCAGGAACTTTGAAGCTTTCTTT
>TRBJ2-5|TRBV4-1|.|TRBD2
CASSQPLAGGQETQYF
TGCGCCAGCAGCCAACCCCTAGCGGGGGGGCAGGAGACCCAGTACTTC
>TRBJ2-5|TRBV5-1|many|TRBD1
CASSVTPGTEETQYF
TGCGCCAGCAGCGTGACTCCCGGGACAGAAGAGACCCAGTACTTC
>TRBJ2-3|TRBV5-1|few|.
CASKGPGWADTQYF
TGCGCCAGCAAAGGGCCAGGGTGGGCAGATACGCAGTATTTT
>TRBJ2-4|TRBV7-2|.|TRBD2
CASSAGLADRNIQYF
TGTGCCAGCAGCGCGGGACTAGCGGACAGAAACATTCAGTACTTC
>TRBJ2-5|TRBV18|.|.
CASSPEEETQYF
TGTGCCAGCTCACCGGAAGAAGAGACCCAGTACTTC
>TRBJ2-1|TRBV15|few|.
CATSRDSRGNEQFF
TGTGCCACCAGCAGGGACAGCCGGGGCAATGAGCAGTTCTTC
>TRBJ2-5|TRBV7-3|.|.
CASSQGRGSESETQYF
TGTGCCAGCAGCCAGGGACGGGGATCCGAGTCGGAGACCCAGTACTTC
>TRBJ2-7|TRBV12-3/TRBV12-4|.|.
CASSSPSDGAYEQYF
TGTGCCAGCAGCTCGCCCAGCGACGGGGCTTACGAGCAGTACTTC
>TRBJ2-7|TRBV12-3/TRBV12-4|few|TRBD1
CASSLSGGQREQYF
TGTGCCAGCAGTTTATCAGGGGGCCAACGCGAGCAGTACTTC
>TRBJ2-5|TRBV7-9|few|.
CASSTWGALGETQYF
TGTGCCAGCAGCACTTGGGGTGCTCTGGGAGAGACCCAGTACTTC